This T cell receptor (beta chain) was profiled in a study of blood T cell repertoires in COVID-19. As for the study in general: Specimens from acute and convalescent COVID-19 originated in the United States, Italy and Spain. PBMCs, B-cell-depleted T cells, or T cells provided the cDNA or gDNA that made up the material.

Original handling: Amplifying reference gene primers gave estimates of nucleated cell counts. The data were produced by immunoSEQ multiplex PCR, yet TCRdb's version contains in-frame clones alone and is incomplete. Clonal size and the V and J genes are those of that table, whereas D and trimming came from the DNA. The table records some 46,000 clones, roughly four fifths of them present only once. Germline CDR1 and CDR2: SGHDT and YYEEEE. The CDR3 runs to 18 residues. V trimming: 5 bases; J trimming: 0 bases; junction bases outside the gene matches: 12. This clone came up once. The rearrangement uses TRBV5-6 and TRBJ2-7, with 12 bases fitting TRBD1. The origin of this receptor is a woman in her sixties or seventies with acute or convalescent COVID-19. The source material was peripheral blood. CDR3 residues: CASRYSGQGATSSYEQYF. The CDR3 region has the DNA TGTGCCAGCAGGTACTCGGGACAGGGGGCGACAAGCTCCTACGAGCAGTACTTC.